This entry describes one T cell receptor (beta chain). This clone was observed a handful of times. It lacks a known antigen. No much larger clone is present one base from it, and per-base qualities are unavailable. This record comes from a study of cytomegalovirus exposure and HLA in healthy donors (dated by TCRdb to 2016 to 2017). Regarding the study in general: An earlier analysis of roughly 570 of the donors reported about 260 Gb of sequence data and 90 million to 120 million unique TCR beta sequences obtained from some 200 million T cells. The T cell repertoires of some 700 subjects were profiled by immunosequencing and related to cytomegalovirus serostatus. All discovery cohort repertoires had been generated using a single sequencing platform. The study combined high-throughput TCR immunosequencing, statistical association of individual TCRs with disease status, and machine learning to predict cytomegalovirus infection status. In an earlier analysis of 587 of the donors, high-throughput TCR beta sequencing was used to judge whether each TCR beta V gene segment behaved as functional or pseudogenic. A later analysis re-examined previously published TCR beta repertoires from just over 650 donors and added high-resolution HLA genotyping to investigate patterns of TCR occurrence. Roughly 5 DR-DQ haplotypes were handled as single units for association and clustering because linkage in the cohort was strong. Typing coverage varied by locus: roughly 629-640 donors for A, B, C, DRB1 and DQB1; some 520 for DQA1; about 590 for DPA1; 450 to 480 for DPB1. Approximately 310 gigabases of sequencing data and approximately 85 million unique TCR sequences were included in an early release covering under 650 HLA-typed donors. A separate validation cohort of approximately 120 different subjects was used in addition to the roughly 670-subject first cohort. HLA typing included class I and class II loci at four-digit resolution. The study aimed to test whether signatures of past pathogen exposure could be identified by cataloging public T cell receptors. On average, around 230,000 unique TCR beta nucleotide sequences were sequenced per donor among a few hundred genotyped donors of the cohort, with about 17% of those sequences being non-productive. In the later analysis, no new phenotypic data were used to find candidate immune exposures; instead, reliance was placed on TCR beta sequences and their occurrence across donors. A later genetic analysis took genome-wide SNP genotypes for about three fifths of the 666 donors and used that subset as a discovery cohort. Of the roughly 390 genotyped donors, 81% were placed in the genetic ancestry cluster associated with self-reported Caucasian donors. Alongside the repertoire data, information on donor age, sex, ethnicity and CMV serostatus was compiled.

The research as a whole found: A later genetic analysis reported fewer N-insertions in productive TCRs among donors in an Asian-associated ancestry cluster than the approximately 670-donor mean. In both the original and validation cohorts, the classifier was reported to diagnose cytomegalovirus status with high specificity and sensitivity. Most TCR sequences were seen in very few donors, while some public TCRs were found in many individuals. A cluster of highly shared sequence variants was judged likely to represent a technical artifact of the sequencing pipeline. In a later analysis, more than 15,000 TCR beta sequences were associated with specific HLA alleles at a false discovery rate of 0.05. Immune exposure information for the cohort was limited to CMV serostatus. A later analysis found that HLA-associated TCR beta chains were more clonally expanded and had lower generation probabilities than equally common non-associated chains. In this cohort, only TCR beta chains were sequenced, and detectable features were limited by the absence of alpha or paired-chain data. According to the authors, the approach could potentially be generalized to other disease states and immunological phenotypes. Because counts were too low, approximately 18 rarely observed V segments, including chromosome 9 orphons, were excluded from the earlier analysis of a few hundred of the donors. In an earlier analysis of 587 of the donors, most TCR beta V segments appeared in productive rearrangements about 87% or about 30% of the time, broadly matching IMGT annotations. Correlated functional status among segregating V segments might be attributable to linkage disequilibrium, but an unknown experimental factor could not be ruled out. In a later analysis, TCR association rates were found to vary across HLA loci, with the most associated TCRs seen for DRB1 alleles and the fewest for HLA-C alleles. In a later analysis, several top co-occurrence clusters were reported to appear linked to parvovirus B19, influenza, CMV and Epstein-Barr virus. A total of 150 or so TCR beta chains were listed by the study as associated with cytomegalovirus. Some IMGT-functional V segments, including TRBV6-2 and TRBV6-3, could not be distinguished by the 87-base-pair reads and were therefore excluded. When HLA alleles, especially DR and DQ, strongly co-occurred, attributing TCR associations to individual alleles was difficult. According to a later analysis, most CMV-associated TCR beta chains appeared to be HLA-restricted, and the HLA associations seemed to be driven largely by CMV exposure. In vitro tests confirmed that a few of the cytomegalovirus-associated TCR beta chains recognize cytomegalovirus antigens. A further reported finding was that TCR beta sequences accurately predicted the HLA-A and HLA-B alleles for most subjects in the first cohort. Because some donors lacked HLA typing at each locus, the association tests relied only on the typed subset. V-gene and J-gene trimming of TCR beta chains was associated with a missense DCLRE1C variant in a later genetic analysis, and the association was replicated in an independent cohort. Roughly uniform sequencing depth across donors was assumed in presence/absence analyses, although this assumption may not hold.

The cohort comprised fewer than 750 healthy bone marrow donors. Cohort members were all nominally healthy when sampled, although unrecorded immune exposures were likely present. The donor tested CMV seronegative, placing the donor among the roughly 340 seronegative members of the cohort. A peripheral blood sample was collected from each donor, and TCR beta sequencing was performed on peripheral blood mononuclear cells. The Qiagen DNeasy Blood Extraction Kit was used to extract genomic DNA from the blood cell samples. The CDR1 and CDR2 encoded by the germline V gene are SGHNT and YENEEA. There are 16 amino acids in the CDR3, from cysteine to phenylalanine inclusive. The read is trimmed to its CDR3 DNA, 48 bases read in frame from base 1. Here V drops 1 base and J drops 7 bases, and the junction holds 9 bases not matched to any gene. Libraries came from the immunoSEQ multiplex PCR assay. For the multiplex PCR, a mixture combining 60 forward primers for TCR Vbeta segments and 13 reverse primers for TCR Jbeta segments was used. The CDR3 region of rearranged TCR beta genes was amplified from genomic DNA with a multiplex PCR assay. Amplified TCR beta libraries were sequenced as 87-base-pair reads on the Illumina HiSeq System. Concerning the study's data processing: A later analysis counted tens of millions of unique TCR beta chains across the 700 or so repertoires, and around 9.9 million of these chains were shared by at least two donors. To remove PCR and sequencing errors, raw reads were error-corrected and collapsed into unique sequences using a nearest-neighbor algorithm that merged closely related sequences. To assign V, D and J gene segments, CDR3 sequences were aligned to IMGT reference sequences. For a sequence to be retained, a match of at least six nucleotides to both a V gene segment and a J gene segment was required. A rearrangement was called productive if the CDR3 had no stop codons and remained in frame with V and J, and every other rearrangement was called non-productive. Following IMGT convention, CDR3 was defined as the stretch from the second conserved V-encoded cysteine up to the conserved J-encoded phenylalanine. In an earlier analysis of more than 550 of the donors, sequences lacking an unambiguous match to a single V gene segment were excluded. In an earlier analysis of some 590 of the donors, a V segment was called functional when productive rearrangements were above 56.7%, and segregating when the standard deviation between donors exceeded 5%. To diagnose cytomegalovirus status from the catalog of TCR beta chain sequences, a statistical classification framework was built. In a later analysis, TCR nucleotide sequences were compared against IMGT/GENE-DB human TR gene sequences so that V and J genes could be assigned. A later analysis assigned CDR3 sequences and most-parsimonious VDJ recombination scenarios with the TCRdist pipeline. In a later analysis, each TCR beta chain was defined by its CDR3 amino acid sequence together with its V-gene family, and reads lacking a unique V-gene family were excluded. To address suspected cross-contamination and a sequencing artifact, a later analysis removed a few hundred highly shared, low-generation-probability nucleotide sequences. In a later analysis, a clonal expansion index was calculated for each public chain from normalized within-repertoire ranks of inferred template counts. In a later analysis, generation probabilities were computed with a VDJ recombination model fitted to out-of-frame rearrangements, and the resulting probabilities were checked against IGoR. Hypergeometric tests were used in a later analysis to score TCR-TCR, TCR-HLA and TCR-CMV co-occurrence, with a repertoire-size bias correction applied to the TCR pairs. A later analysis estimated false discovery rates by permuting HLA or CMV assignments 20 times. In a later analysis, co-occurring TCRs were grouped using DBSCAN, and TCRdist sequence similarity was added for clustering within HLA-allele-positive subsets. Repertoires with fewer than 30,000 or more than 120,000 public chains were left out of co-occurrence clustering, as were five repertoires with anomalous nucleotide sharing. In TCRdb, the immuneACCESS table is reduced to in-frame sequences with V and J assigned. These tables do not hold every clone; where another copy was compared, an unresolved V gene accounts for under half, and the others remain unexplained. V and J calls and clone size follow that table, whereas D and trimming were derived from the DNA. This sample gives around 190,000 clones in total; 82% of them show up just once. 0.5% to 0.55% of the sample comes from the top ten.

This TCR was recovered from a woman between 50 and 59 years old in good health and CMV-seronegative. Sequencing was done on a sample of PBMCs. This sequence uses TRBV11-3 and TRBJ2-1; 8 nucleotides in the junction match TRBD2. Read as DNA, the sequence is TGTGCCAGCAGCTTAGGGGAACCGGGAGGGCCGAATGAGCAGTTCTTC. Protein translation: CASSLGEPGGPNEQFF.